This T cell receptor (beta chain) was sequenced in a study of blood T cell repertoires in COVID-19. Study context: Collection of acute and convalescent COVID-19 samples took place in the United States, Italy and Spain.

Original processing notes: Nucleated cell number was recorded as an estimate derived from reference gene primer amplification. Assay used: immunoSEQ multiplex PCR; TCRdb lists only in-frame clones, some missing. The DNA gave D and trimming, while V, J and clone size come from that table. The sample has approximately 100,000 clones, around four fifths seen once; the top ten hold about 12%. The CDR3 runs 16 residues. J lost 2 bases, V lost 3 bases, and 7 bases had no gene match. Looked up from germline, CDR1 is MNHEY and CDR2 is SVGAGI. The chain uses TRBV6-5 and TRBJ2-1, with TRBD2 matching 7 bases. Input material: peripheral blood. This clonotype was sampled from a human donor in a cohort sampled during active COVID-19. CDR3 in amino acids: CASSYYGTTTYNEQFF. The CDR3 DNA is TGTGCCAGCAGTTATTACGGGACTACCACCTACAATGAGCAGTTCTTC.